Sequencing of this T cell receptor (beta chain) was carried out in a study of blood T cells in healthy people across ages. For the second PCR, which ran for about 7 to 11 cycles, a sample-barcoded 5' primer and a J-beta primer mix were used. Using its own MiXCR run on the 5' RACE reads, TCRdb lists one record per CDR3 protein. The data hold about 650,000 distinct CDR3 sequences, with less than 40% observed a single time. The V gene lost 6 bases and the J gene lost 1 base, with 10 bases spanning the gap. The germline gives CDR1 SQVTM, CDR2 ANQGSEA. The CDR3 contains 13 residues. A note on this clonotype: A much larger clone sits a single nucleotide away, making a read error possible.

The specimen sequenced was blood. The TCR originated in a woman aged 80 or over in good health. The genes are TRBV29-1 and TRBJ1-5; tentative D call: TRBD1 (6 bases). CDR3 sequence reads: CSVQDRSNQPQHF. CDR3 bases: TGCAGCGTGCAGGACAGAAGCAATCAGCCCCAGCATTTT.